Listed below are T cell receptor beta chains from one sample, sequenced in a study of cytomegalovirus exposure and HLA in healthy donors. TCRdb's copy holds only in-frame clones and misses some; the assay was immunoSEQ multiplex PCR. The sample lists 130,000 to 150,000 clones; 75% to 90% were seen once. The sequencing sample was made of PBMCs. The receptors were sampled from a woman aged 25 to 39 in good health and CMV-seropositive. CDR3s include the opening cysteine and the closing phenylalanine or tryptophan. The D gene is left open where the match is weak. The size field is filled for only some rows; it gives once, few, many or a size class.

d_call	clone_size	v_call	j_call	cdr3_nt	cdr3_aa
TRBD2	-	TRBV6-4	TRBJ2-3	TGTGCCAGCAGCCCTCTGACTAGCGGGGAGGCAGATACGCAGTATTTT	CASSPLTSGEADTQYF
TRBD1	-	TRBV6-6	TRBJ1-1	TGTGCCAGCAGCACCGGGACAGGATTCATGAACACTGAAGCTTTCTTT	CASSTGTGFMNTEAFF
-	-	TRBV27	TRBJ2-2	TGTGCCAGCAGTTTATCCTCCGGGCTAACGGGGTCCACCGGGGAGCTGTTTTTT	CASSLSSGLTGSTGELFF
-	once	TRBV6-6	TRBJ1-1	TGTGCCAGCAGTTACTCGATGGGCAGATGGACTGAAGCTTTCTTT	CASSYSMGRWTEAFF
-	-	TRBV7-9	TRBJ1-3	TGTGCCAGCAGCTTAGAGGAGGGAACAGATGGAAACACCATATATTTT	CASSLEEGTDGNTIYF
-	once	TRBV27	TRBJ2-3	TGTGCCAGCAGTTTTTACAGGACAAGGACAGATACGCAGTATTTT	CASSFYRTRTDTQYF
-	-	TRBV28	TRBJ1-4	TGTGCCAGCAGTTTATTAGGTGGGGGGGGTGAAAAACTGTTTTTT	CASSLLGGGGEKLFF
-	-	TRBV6-1	TRBJ1-5	TGTGCCAGCAGAGCACACAGGGTGGCTCAGCCCCAGCATTTT	CASRAHRVAQPQHF
-	-	TRBV28	TRBJ2-7	TGTGCCAGCAATCCCGTGGGCAGGGCCTACGAGCAGTACTTC	CASNPVGRAYEQYF
TRBD1	-	TRBV5-1	TRBJ1-1	TGCGCCAGCAGCTCCACAGGGGACACTGAAGCTTTCTTT	CASSSTGDTEAFF
-	-	TRBV6-1	TRBJ1-1	TGTGCCAGCGAGACAGTTGGGGGGACTGAAGCTTTCTTT	CASETVGGTEAFF
-	-	TRBV6-6	TRBJ1-5	TGTGCCAGCAGTTACTCGAGGGGCAATCAGCCCCAGCATTTT	CASSYSRGNQPQHF
TRBD2	-	TRBV4-1	TRBJ2-7	TGCGCCAGCAGCCAAGCGGCAGCGGGGGGGGCCTACGAGCAGTACTTC	CASSQAAAGGAYEQYF